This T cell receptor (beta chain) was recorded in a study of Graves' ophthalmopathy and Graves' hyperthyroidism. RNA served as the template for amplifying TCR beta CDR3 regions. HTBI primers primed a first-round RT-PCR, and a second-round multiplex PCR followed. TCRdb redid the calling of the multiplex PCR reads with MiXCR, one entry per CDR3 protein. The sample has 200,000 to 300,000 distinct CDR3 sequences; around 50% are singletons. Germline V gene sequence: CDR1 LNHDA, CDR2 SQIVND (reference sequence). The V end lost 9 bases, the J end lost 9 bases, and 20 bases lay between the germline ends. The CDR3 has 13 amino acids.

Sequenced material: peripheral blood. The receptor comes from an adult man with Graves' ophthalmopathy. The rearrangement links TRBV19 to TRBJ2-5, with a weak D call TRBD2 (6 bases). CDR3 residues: CASSRDSAQPQYF. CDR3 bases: TGTGCCAGCAGCCGGGACTCTGCTCAGCCCCAGTACTTC.